The entry that follows covers one TCR beta chain sequence. Within Nashville, Tennessee resided all donors, each a Caucasian adult. This sample was included in a study of shared clonotypes between healthy human individuals. Libraries were prepared by immunoSEQ multiplex PCR; TCRdb keeps only in-frame clonotypes and omits some of them. In the table there are 1.4 million or so clones, approximately 98.5% of which are singletons. What was sequenced was naive CD4+ T cells sorted from blood. Sample subset: CD45RA+ positively selected. The source of this sequence is a man aged 25 to 40 in good health.

CDR3 nucleotide sequence: TGTGCCAGCAGCCAAGGTCGGACTAGCGGGACGACCACAGATACGCAGTATTTT. It specifies CASSQGRTSGTTTDTQYF. V usage is TRBV14 and J usage is TRBJ2-3; 12 nucleotides line up with TRBD2. Germline CDR1 reads SGHDN; CDR2 reads FVKESK. The trim removed 1 base at V and 2 bases at J, leaving 7 bases unmatched. The CDR3 length is 18 residues.